The 8 T cell receptor beta chains listed next were all sequenced from one sample in a study of T cells in narcolepsy. Libraries were prepared by immunoSEQ multiplex PCR; TCRdb keeps only in-frame clonotypes and omits some of them. Among some 14,000 clones, approximately 88% were seen once, and the ten largest hold more than 1.5%. The sequencing sample was made of CD45RA- memory CD4+ T cells from PBMCs. These TCRs come from a human donor with narcolepsy.

The chain joins TRBV5-8 to TRBJ2-7; D possibly corresponds to TRBD1 (5 bases). Trimming took 2 bases from V and 1 from J, leaving 7 bases between them. Germline-derived CDR1 and CDR2 are SGHTS and YDEGEE. This CDR3 has 13 residues. Here the CDR3 reads CASSLRGSYEQYF. CDR3 in DNA: TGTGCCAGCAGCTTAAGGGGATCCTACGAGCAGTACTTC. The full variable domain, rest sourced from reference TRBV5-8 and TRBJ2-7, is EAGVTQSPTHLIKTRGQQATLRCSPISGHTSVYWYQQALGLGLQFLLWYDEGEERNRGNFPPRFSGRQFPNYSSELNVNALELEDSALYLCASSLRGSYEQYFGPGTRLTVT.

This chain links TRBV5-1 with TRBJ2-1; 7 bases map to TRBD1. After removal of 4 bases from V and 5 bases from J, the junction contained 6 bases not matched to a gene. This CDR3 spans 14 amino acids. In germline, CDR1 is SGHRS, CDR2 YFSETQ. CDR3 nucleotides: TGCGCCAGCAGCCGTGACAGGGACGACAATGAGCAGTTCTTC. Its translation: CASSRDRDDNEQFF.

This clone turned up a few times. Distinct nucleotide sequences in the sample also encode this CDR3. The V gene is TRBV6-5, the J gene TRBJ1-4; 11 bases match TRBD1. From germline, CDR1 is MNHEY and CDR2 SVGAGI. The CDR3 runs 15 residues. V gave up 3 bases and J gave up 7 bases; unmatched junction bases: 4. Written as DNA, the CDR3 is TGTGCCAGCAGTTATCGGACAGGGGGCTTTGAAAAACTGTTTTTT. Protein: CASSYRTGGFEKLFF.

The chain joins TRBV5-5 to TRBJ1-2, with D maybe TRBD1 (5 bases). The CDR3 consists of 13 residues. Per the germline V gene, CDR1 is SGHKS and CDR2 is YYEKEE (reference sequence). Trimming shortened V by 0 bases and J by 10 bases, and 13 bases separated the two germline ends. The CDR3 region is CASSLADSLDYTF. Here the CDR3 DNA reads TGTGCCAGCAGCTTGGCCGACAGCCTGGACTACACCTTC.

The gene calls are TRBV7-9 and TRBJ2-7; 9 nucleotides match TRBD1. After removal of 8 bases from V and 6 bases from J, the junction contained 8 bases not matched to a gene. From germline, CDR1 is SEHNR and CDR2 FQNEAQ (reference sequence). CDR3 size: 13 residues. CDR3 region: CASDGTGRSEQYF. DNA of the CDR3: TGTGCCAGCGACGGGACAGGGCGTTCCGAGCAGTACTTC.

The rearrangement links TRBV5-6 to TRBJ2-1; D ambiguous. The V gene lost 4 bases and the J gene lost 5 bases, with 13 bases spanning the gap. The CDR3 loop spans 14 amino acids. Germline CDR1 is SGHDT and CDR2 is YYEEEE. The CDR3 loop reads CASSRQFPNNEQFF. Written as DNA, the CDR3 is TGTGCCAGCAGCAGACAATTCCCCAACAATGAGCAGTTCTTC.

The CDR3 DNA reads as TGTGCCAGTAGTACTGGACAGGGCAGCGGGTACGAGCAGTACTTC. Translation gives CASSTGQGSGYEQYF. This rearrangement joins TRBV19 to TRBJ2-7; TRBD1 agrees at 8 bases. This CDR3 is built from 15 residues. Per germline, CDR1 LNHDA and CDR2 SQIVND (reference sequence). V shed 4 bases and J 4 bases; nucleotides not matched to a gene: 9.

This clone was observed once. V is TRBV9 and J is TRBJ2-5, with D possibly TRBD2 on 5 matching bases. Germline V gives CDR1 SGDLS, CDR2 YYNGEE. CDR3 size: 14 residues. Trimming took 4 bases from V and 5 from J, leaving 15 bases between them. The chain's CDR3 is CASSLSGVGETQYF. CDR3 nucleotide sequence: TGTGCCAGCAGCTTATCCGGGGTTGGGGAGACCCAGTACTTC.